One sample yielded the 15 T cell receptor beta chains listed below, sequenced in a study of T cells in Graves' hyperthyroidism and ophthalmopathy. Using RNA transcripts as the source, TCR beta CDR3 regions were amplified. Initially, a first-round RT-PCR of the TCR CDR3 employed the HTBI primer set. Each CDR3 protein gets one entry after TCRdb re-called the multiplex PCR reads with MiXCR. The sample includes roughly 360,000 distinct CDR3 sequences, roughly 12% of them seen just once. Input material: blood. The receptors stem from a man in his thirties or forties with Graves' hyperthyroidism that later progressed to Graves' ophthalmopathy.

This clonotype was detected only a few times. The gene calls are TRBV18 and TRBJ1-6; D is undetermined. The germline gives CDR1 KGHSH, CDR2 LQKENI. The V and J ends lost 4 bases and 0 bases respectively, with 13 bases between them. CDR3 length: 17 amino acids. DNA for the CDR3: TGTGCCAGCTCACACGCTACCGGGAGCTCCTATAATTCACCCCTCCACTTT. Protein product: CASSHATGSSYNSPLHF.

This clonotype was recorded at least ten times. The gene calls are TRBV7-9 and TRBJ1-5; tentative D call: TRBD1 (5 bases). The CDR3 runs 15 residues. The V end lost 1 base, the J end lost 1 base, and 8 bases lay between the germline ends. CDR1 and CDR2 from the germline V gene are SEHNR and FQNEAQ (reference sequence). This CDR3 reads CASSLDGTSNQPQHF. As DNA, the CDR3 is TGTGCCAGCAGCTTAGACGGGACCAGCAATCAGCCCCAGCATTTT.

This clonotype was seen many times. This chain connects TRBV28 to TRBJ2-3; D remains ambiguous. The CDR3 is 14 residues long. V dropped 5 bases and J dropped 1 base, with 10 bases sitting between them. CDR1 and CDR2 (germline): MDHEN, SYDVKM. DNA for the CDR3: TGTGCCAGCAGTCCGTGGCCCCGCACAGATACGCAGTATTTT. This codes for CASSPWPRTDTQYF.

At least ten counts were recorded for this clonotype. The chain couples TRBV9 to TRBJ2-7; D is possibly TRBD2 (5 bases). Trimming cost V 0 bases and J 1 base, with 11 bases left between them. Germline assignment: CDR1 SGDLS and CDR2 YYNGEE. There are 15 residues in the CDR3. The CDR3: CASSVGSGNSYEQYF. CDR3 DNA sequence: TGTGCCAGCAGCGTAGGTTCCGGGAATTCCTACGAGCAGTACTTC.

The rearrangement joins TRBV5-6 to TRBJ1-3; 7 nucleotides agree with TRBD1. The CDR3 contains 15 residues. V gave up 4 bases and J gave up 9 bases; unmatched junction bases: 13. Germline-derived CDR1 and CDR2 are SGHDT and YYEEEE. The CDR3 DNA reads TGTGCCAGCAGCGTTACACACAGGGGCTCGAGCACCATATATTTT. Protein sequence: CASSVTHRGSSTIYF. Drawing the rest from reference TRBV5-6 and TRBJ1-3, the complete variable domain is DAGVTQSPTHLIKTRGQQVTLRCSPKSGHDTVSWYQQALGQGPQFIFQYYEEEERQRGNFPDRFSGHQFPNYSSELNVNALLLGDSALYLCASSVTHRGSSTIYFGEGSWLTVV.

This clonotype showed up just a few times. The V call is TRBV12-3 or TRBV12-4, the J call TRBJ2-7; TRBD1 aligns across 8 bases. CDR3 length: 13 residues. Unmatched junction bases numbered 4, after V lost 3 bases and J lost 6 bases. CDR3 sequence reads: CASSFDRGAEQYF. CDR3 sequence (DNA): TGTGCCAGCAGTTTCGACAGGGGAGCCGAGCAGTACTTC.

In regard to this clonotype: Relative to the germline gene, one junction end is altered; a read error may explain this. The chain is built from TRBV6-1 and TRBJ1-3; 8 nucleotides agree with TRBD1. There are 16 residues in the CDR3. Germline loops: CDR1 MNHNS, CDR2 SASEGT. Here the CDR3 reads CASSQITGGTGNTIYF. CDR3 coding DNA: TGTGCCAGCAGCCAAATCACAGGGGGAACTGGAAACACTATATATTTT.

This clonotype was counted a few times. This rearrangement joins TRBV15 to TRBJ1-2, with D hard to call. This CDR3 has 13 amino acids. Trimming pared 6 bases from V and 3 bases from J, leaving 11 bases between. Germline loops: CDR1 LNHNV, CDR2 YYDKDF (reference sequence). This CDR3 is CATSPQVDYGYTF. Written as DNA, the CDR3 is TGTGCCACCAGTCCGCAGGTTGACTATGGCTACACCTTC.

The sample holds many counts of this clonotype. The V and J genes are TRBV5-1 and TRBJ1-2; D is unclear. This CDR3 spans 13 amino acids. The V end was cut by 2 bases, the J end by 8 bases, with 13 bases between. Germline values: CDR1 SGHRS, CDR2 YFSETQ. The DNA for the CDR3 is TGCGCCAGCAGCTTCACCACTACGGGGGGCTACACCTTC. Protein: CASSFTTTGGYTF.

This clonotype has at least ten counts. The V and J genes are TRBV12-3 or TRBV12-4 and TRBJ1-1; D is undetermined. With 4 bases removed from V and 1 base from J, the gap between germline ends came to 7 bases. The CDR3 length is 13 residues. The chain's CDR3 is CASSSVANTEAFF. The CDR3 nucleotides are TGTGCCAGCAGTTCGGTGGCGAACACTGAAGCTTTCTTT.

This clonotype was counted ten times or more. The chain joins TRBV30 to TRBJ2-1; D unresolved. Trimming shortened V by 1 base and J by 7 bases, and 11 bases separated the two germline ends. CDR1 is GTSNPN and CDR2 is SVGIG in the germline V gene (reference sequence). CDR3 length equals 13 residues. The CDR3 nucleotides are TGTGCCTGGAGTGCGGGTAGTGATAATGAGCAGTTCTTC. Amino acid sequence: CAWSAGSDNEQFF.

V gene TRBV6-2 or TRBV6-3 combines with J gene TRBJ2-7; the D gene could be TRBD1 or TRBD2 (5 bases each). The CDR3 runs to 14 residues. Trimming took 6 bases from V and 2 from J, leaving 14 bases between them. Looked up from germline, CDR1 is MNHEY and CDR2 is SVGEGT. CDR3 sequence reads: CASSSGTKTYEQYF. CDR3 coding DNA: TGTGCCAGCAGCTCCGGGACGAAGACCTACGAGCAGTACTTC.

This clonotype appeared many times. As DNA, the CDR3 is TGTGCCAGCAGTGTCCAAGGGACAGAGGAAGCTTTCTTT. This sequence encodes CASSVQGTEEAFF. The V call is TRBV28, the J call TRBJ1-1, with 7 bases identical to TRBD1. Unmatched junction bases numbered 8, after V lost 5 bases and J lost 8 bases. The CDR3 runs 13 residues. Germline CDR1 MDHEN, CDR2 SYDVKM.

V gene TRBV9 combines with J gene TRBJ2-1; no firm D call. Germline V gene lookup returns CDR1 SGDLS and CDR2 YYNGEE. With 0 bases removed from V and 12 bases from J, the gap between germline ends came to 13 bases. The CDR3 covers 13 residues. The CDR3 reads CASSVEVGLGQFF. Written as DNA, the CDR3 is TGTGCCAGCAGCGTAGAGGTGGGCTTGGGGCAGTTCTTC.

In this sample, this clonotype turned up many times. The gene calls are TRBV7-9 and TRBJ1-6; D unresolved. CDR1 is SEHNR and CDR2 is FQNEAQ in the germline V gene (reference sequence). V lost 2 bases and J lost 3, with 14 bases in between. The CDR3 spans 17 residues. The CDR3 loop is CASSLRRAVDYNSPLHF. The DNA for the CDR3 is TGTGCCAGCAGCTTACGCCGGGCAGTCGACTATAATTCACCCCTCCACTTT.